These 21 T cell receptor beta chains were all obtained from the same sample, sequenced in a study of T-cell reconstitution after alpha-beta-depleted transplantation in children. TCRbeta library preparation incorporated unique molecular identifiers. Via MiXCR, TCRdb re-called the PCR reads, giving one row per CDR3 protein. This table holds approximately 590,000 distinct CDR3 sequences, more than 9% found once. This specimen consisted of PBMCs from the stem cell graft donor, obtained from the stem cell graft. All receptors come from a human donor who donated a stem cell graft to a child with acute myeloid leukemia.

This clonotype was seen more than once but under ten times. CDR3 sequence (DNA): TGCAGTGCTGGCCAAAGGGCCAATCACAATGAGCAGTTCTTC. Its translation: CSAGQRANHNEQFF. The V gene is TRBV20-1, the J gene TRBJ2-1; D unclear. V lost 5 bases, J lost 5 bases, and 16 bases lay in between. The germline V gene encodes CDR1 DFQATT and CDR2 SNEGSKA (reference sequence). The CDR3 length is 14 residues.

This clonotype was seen a single time. The chain recombines TRBV9 with TRBJ2-1; the match to TRBD2 covers 9 bases. Germline V lookup: CDR1 SGDLS, CDR2 YYNGEE. There are 20 residues in the CDR3. Trimming took 0 bases from V and 4 from J; bases not matched to a gene: 17. The CDR3 DNA sequence: TGTGCCAGCAGCGTAGGAGCGGGGGGAGTAGGTATGTCCCGATACAATGAGCAGTTCTTC. Its translation: CASSVGAGGVGMSRYNEQFF. Combining the CDR3 with reference TRBV9 and TRBJ2-1 gives the whole variable domain DSGVTQTPKHLITATGQRVTLRCSPRSGDLSVYWYQQSLDQGLQFLIQYYNGEERAKGNILERFSAQQFPDLHSELNLSSLELGDSALYFCASSVGAGGVGMSRYNEQFFGPGTRLTVL.

This clonotype was recorded a few times. This sequence joins TRBV7-6 and TRBJ2-5; 10 bases line up with TRBD2. The germline V gene has CDR1 SGHVS and CDR2 FNYEAQ. This CDR3 spans 17 amino acids. The V gene end was trimmed by 1 base and the J gene end by 4 bases; junction bases not matched to a gene: 9. The CDR3 coding sequence is TGTGCCAGCAGCTTAGGGGCAGCGGGAGGGCCTTTAGAGACCCAGTACTTC. Translating gives CASSLGAAGGPLETQYF.

This clonotype was seen a handful of times. The CDR3 region has the DNA TGTGCCAGCAGCCACGGATCGGGGGGCTATGGCTACACCTTC. It codes for CASSHGSGGYGYTF. The genes are TRBV7-3 and TRBJ1-2; a weak D match, TRBD1 (5 bases). Looked up from germline, CDR1 is SGHTA and CDR2 is FQGTGA. V lost 5 bases, J lost 4 bases, and 14 bases lay in between. This CDR3 has 14 amino acids.

The chain employs TRBV20-1 and TRBJ1-2; D is possibly TRBD1 (6 bases). Trimming took off 1 base at V and 0 bases at J, with 15 bases between the two ends. Germline loops: CDR1 DFQATT, CDR2 SNEGSKA (reference sequence). This CDR3 is built from 16 residues. CDR3 protein: CSARAMGGRANYGYTF. DNA of the CDR3: TGCAGTGCTAGAGCAATGGGGGGGCGAGCTAACTATGGCTACACCTTC.

This clonotype showed up just a few times. CDR3 residues: CASSLTSGRASQETQYF. The DNA of the CDR3 is TGTGCCAGCAGCCTGACTAGCGGGAGGGCCTCCCAAGAGACCCAGTACTTC. This chain links TRBV4-2 with TRBJ2-5, with 14 nucleotides matching TRBD2. Germline loops: CDR1 LGHNA, CDR2 YNFKEQ. V shed 4 bases, J shed 1 base, and the junction held 5 bases outside the gene matches. The CDR3 runs to 17 residues.

This clonotype was seen a few times. This rearrangement joins TRBV7-8 to TRBJ2-3; D is uncertain. Trimming removed 1 base from V and 9 bases from J, with 17 bases in between. Looked up from germline, CDR1 is SGHVS and CDR2 is FQNEAQ. The CDR3 loop spans 15 amino acids. The CDR3 DNA follows: TGTGCCAGCAGCTTAGGGGCTGGCTCTGAAGGAACGCAGTATTTT. Protein sequence: CASSLGAGSEGTQYF.

This clonotype was seen more than once but under ten times. The chain employs TRBV11-2 and TRBJ2-3; TRBD2 aligns across 16 bases. This CDR3 is 17 amino acids long. The germline gives CDR1 SGHAT, CDR2 FQNNGV. The V gene end was trimmed by 5 bases and the J gene end by 5 bases; junction bases not matched to a gene: 7. CDR3 nucleotides: TGTGCCAGCAGCCTCGGGACTAGCGGGAGGGCCGAAGATACGCAGTATTTT. Its translation: CASSLGTSGRAEDTQYF.

The chain is built from TRBV18 and TRBJ1-4; D is possibly TRBD1 (6 bases). The CDR3 is 15 amino acids. Deletions cut 8 bases from V and 5 bases from J, with 18 bases between. Per the germline V gene, CDR1 is KGHSH and CDR2 is LQKENI. CDR3 loop: CASRQDKILNEKLFF. CDR3 coding DNA: TGTGCCAGCCGACAGGACAAGATTCTGAATGAAAAACTGTTTTTT.

This clonotype has ten or more counts. This chain uses TRBV5-1 with TRBJ2-1; 11 nucleotides align to TRBD2. V gave up 7 bases and J gave up 5 bases; unmatched junction bases: 8. This CDR3 comprises 15 residues. CDR1 and CDR2 (germline): SGHRS, YFSETQ. DNA for the CDR3: TGCGCCAGCCAATTCGGGACTAGCGGAAACAATGAGCAGTTCTTC. Protein: CASQFGTSGNNEQFF.

The genes are TRBV4-3 and TRBJ1-1; a possible D gene is TRBD1 (5 bases). This CDR3 is built from 18 residues. Germline assignment: CDR1 LGHNA and CDR2 YSLEER. The V end lost 2 bases, the J end lost 8 bases, and 27 bases lay between the germline ends. Here the CDR3 DNA reads TGCGCCAGCAGCCAACGGGACGGCGACCTACCCGCCAGGGTGGAAGCTTTCTTT. Translation gives CASSQRDGDLPARVEAFF.

This clonotype has only a few counts. The genes are TRBV12-3 or TRBV12-4 and TRBJ1-1; no reliable D call. V was clipped by 3 bases and J by 1 base, with 12 bases between them. There are 15 residues in the CDR3. As DNA, the CDR3 is TGTGCCAGCAGTTTTCAGGCAGGATCGAACACTGAAGCTTTCTTT. Protein product: CASSFQAGSNTEAFF.

This clonotype was counted between two and nine times. The rearrangement uses TRBV28 and TRBJ1-3; 10 bases line up with TRBD1. Germline trimming cut 4 bases from V and 1 base from J; bases unmatched to any gene: 4. CDR1 and CDR2 from the germline V gene are MDHEN and SYDVKM. The CDR3 loop spans 16 amino acids. The CDR3 bases are TGTGCCAGCAGTTGGGGACAGGGGAGGTCTGGAAACACCATATATTTT. Its translation: CASSWGQGRSGNTIYF. The full variable domain, rest sourced from reference TRBV28 and TRBJ1-3, is DVKVTQSSRYLVKRTGEKVFLECVQDMDHENMFWYRQDPGLGLRLIYFSYDVKMKEKGDIPEGYSVSREKKERFSLILESASTNQTSMYLCASSWGQGRSGNTIYFGEGSWLTVV.

CDR3 sequence (DNA): TGCGCCAGCACCCCCGGACAGGGGGGAAACGAGCAGTACTTC. Translated, it gives CASTPGQGGNEQYF. The chain is built from TRBV5-1 and TRBJ2-7; TRBD1 aligns across 10 bases. With V trimmed by 6 bases and J by 5 bases, 8 bases remained unmatched. Germline assignment: CDR1 SGHRS and CDR2 YFSETQ. This CDR3 contains 14 residues.

This clonotype was seen a handful of times. The chain joins TRBV20-1 to TRBJ1-2, with D uncertain. This CDR3 spans 11 amino acids. Germline V gene sequence: CDR1 DFQATT, CDR2 SNEGSKA (reference sequence). V lost 3 bases and J lost 4, with 6 bases in between. The CDR3 bases are TGCAGTGCTAGGACGGTCTATGGCTACACCTTC. Protein: CSARTVYGYTF.

This clonotype was seen more than once but under ten times. The genes are TRBV12-3 or TRBV12-4 and TRBJ1-4, with 8 bases lining up with TRBD1. The trim removed 8 bases at V and 7 bases at J, leaving 9 bases unmatched. The CDR3 extends over 14 amino acids. CDR3 DNA: TGTGCCAGCTGGGGGACAGGACTGGGTGAAAAACTGTTTTTT. The encoded protein is CASWGTGLGEKLFF.

This clonotype was seen repeatedly, ten times or more. This chain links TRBV11-2 with TRBJ2-1; no clear D gene. V was shortened by 0 bases and J by 8 bases, with 2 bases between the two germline ends. The CDR3 extends over 11 amino acids. Germline V gene sequence: CDR1 SGHAT, CDR2 FQNNGV. CDR3 in DNA: TGTGCCAGCAGCTTAGAGGATGAGCAGTTCTTC. Amino acid sequence: CASSLEDEQFF.

The chain has TRBV2 and TRBJ2-7; 7 bases are shared with TRBD1. V trimming: 7 bases; J trimming: 7 bases; junction bases outside the gene matches: 7. This CDR3 has 12 amino acids. Germline values: CDR1 SNHLY, CDR2 FYNNEI. The CDR3 here is CASIYRGGEQYF. Here the CDR3 DNA reads TGTGCCAGCATTTACAGGGGCGGGGAGCAGTACTTC.

This clonotype was recorded many times. V gene TRBV3-1 combines with J gene TRBJ2-7; D ambiguous. CDR3 length equals 13 residues. V was clipped by 0 bases and J by 6 bases, with 9 bases between them. CDR1 is LGHDT, CDR2 YNNKEL, per germline (reference sequence). CDR3 sequence reads: CASSQDWFGEQYF. CDR3 coding DNA: TGTGCCAGCAGCCAAGACTGGTTTGGCGAGCAGTACTTC.

This clonotype appeared many times. This chain joins TRBV6-2 or TRBV6-3 and TRBJ2-7; 8 bases agree with TRBD2. V lost 5 bases and J lost 4; bases outside the gene matches: 10. Germline CDR1 is MNHEY and CDR2 is SVGEGT. The length of the CDR3 is 15 residues. CDR3 DNA: TGTGCCAGCAGTCGAGCCGGGACTAGGGCGTACGAGCAGTACTTC. Translation: CASSRAGTRAYEQYF.

There are many counts of this clonotype. The chain combines TRBV7-2 with TRBJ2-1; 7 bases align to TRBD2. J lost 7 bases, V lost 2 bases, and 11 bases had no gene match. The germline V gene encodes CDR1 SGHTA and CDR2 FQGNSA. The CDR3 is 16 amino acids. CDR3: CASSLLGRALANEQFF. CDR3 nucleotide sequence: TGTGCCAGCAGCTTACTTGGGAGGGCTCTAGCAAATGAGCAGTTCTTC.